Reported below is one T cell receptor beta chain. This record comes from a study of shared clonotypes between healthy human individuals. V was pared by 6 bases and J by 4 bases, with 22 bases between. The CDR3 loop spans 16 amino acids. Germline V lookup: CDR1 MDHEN, CDR2 SYDVKM. Data came from immunoSEQ multiplex PCR; TCRdb stores just in-frame clones and leaves some out. The table records 2 million to 3 million clones, over 85% of them present only once. Within Nashville, Tennessee resided all donors, each a Caucasian adult. The sequence was obtained from a man aged 18 to 30 in good health. Some clones in this sample may be carry-over from other donors' samples. Source material: naive CD4+ T cells from PBMCs. As for subset: CD45RA+ positively selected. V and J are TRBV28 and TRBJ2-7, with D possibly being TRBD1 or TRBD2 (9 bases each). CDR3 loop: CASRPSGGTGKYEQYF. The CDR3 DNA is TGTGCCAGCAGACCAAGCGGGGGGACAGGGAAATACGAGCAGTACTTC. The complete variable domain, with remaining parts taken from reference TRBV28 and TRBJ2-7, reads DVKVTQSSRYLVKRTGEKVFLECVQDMDHENMFWYRQDPGLGLRLIYFSYDVKMKEKGDIPEGYSVSREKKERFSLILESASTNQTSMYLCASRPSGGTGKYEQYFGPGTRLTVT.